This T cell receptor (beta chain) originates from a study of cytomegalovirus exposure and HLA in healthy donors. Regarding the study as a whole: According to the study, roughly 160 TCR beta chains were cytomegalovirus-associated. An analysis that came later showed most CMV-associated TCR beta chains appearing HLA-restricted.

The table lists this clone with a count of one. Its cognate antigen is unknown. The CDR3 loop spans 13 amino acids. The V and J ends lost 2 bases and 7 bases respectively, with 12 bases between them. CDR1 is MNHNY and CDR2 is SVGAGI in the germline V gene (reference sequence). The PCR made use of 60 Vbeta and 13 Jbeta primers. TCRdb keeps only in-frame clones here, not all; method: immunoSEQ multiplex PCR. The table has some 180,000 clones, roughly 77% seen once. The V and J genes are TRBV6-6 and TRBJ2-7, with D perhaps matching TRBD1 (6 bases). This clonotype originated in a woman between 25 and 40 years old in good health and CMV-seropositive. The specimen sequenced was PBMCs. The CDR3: CASSYGQGLEQYF. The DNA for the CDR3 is TGTGCCAGCAGTTACGGGCAGGGGCTTGAGCAGTACTTC.